The rows below give T cell receptor beta chains drawn from one sample of a study of blood T cell repertoires in COVID-19. The method was immunoSEQ multiplex PCR; TCRdb's version includes in-frame clones alone and lacks a portion of them. The profile shows approximately 280,000 clones, around nine tenths of them singletons. Sequencing used PBMCs or T cells enriched from blood (not recorded which). These receptors were obtained from a woman aged 60-75 years who had recovered from COVID-19. Each CDR3 is given with its conserved first and last residue. The order of the fields is CDR3 length, D gene, V gene, J gene, clone size, CDR3 DNA, CDR3 protein. The D gene is left open where the match is weak. Some rows mark clone size as missing; the rest say once, few, many or name a class of expanded clone.

length: 14
D: NA
V: TRBV6-5
J: TRBJ2-3
size: NA
DNA: TGTGCCAGCAGTCCGCGGGGGCCCACAGATACGCAGTATTTT
CDR3: CASSPRGPTDTQYF

length: 15
D: NA
V: TRBV28
J: TRBJ1-1
size: NA
DNA: TGTGCCAGCAGTCCCCACAGAATCATGAACACTGAAGCTTTCTTT
CDR3: CASSPHRIMNTEAFF

length: 13
D: NA
V: TRBV30
J: TRBJ1-3
size: NA
DNA: TGTGCCTGGGATTGGACAGACCGAAACACCATATATTTT
CDR3: CAWDWTDRNTIYF

length: 15
D: NA
V: TRBV27
J: TRBJ1-5
size: NA
DNA: TGTGCCAGCAGTTTATCGTCCGGTTCTCATCAGCCCCAGCATTTT
CDR3: CASSLSSGSHQPQHF

length: 13
D: NA
V: TRBV12-3/TRBV12-4
J: TRBJ1-2
size: NA
DNA: TGTGCCAGCAGAAAAGACAATCTCTATGGCTACACCTTC
CDR3: CASRKDNLYGYTF

length: 15
D: TRBD1
V: TRBV6-5
J: TRBJ1-5
size: NA
DNA: TGTGCCACCAGGACAGGGGGGTATAGCAATCAGCCCCAGCATTTT
CDR3: CATRTGGYSNQPQHF

length: 14
D: TRBD1
V: TRBV5-1
J: TRBJ1-2
size: NA
DNA: TGCGCCAGCAGCTTGGCCGGGACAGGGAATGGCTACACCTTC
CDR3: CASSLAGTGNGYTF

length: 16
D: TRBD1
V: TRBV5-1
J: TRBJ1-2
size: NA
DNA: TGCGCCAGCAGCTTGTCCGGGACAGGGGTTTATAGGGGCTACACCTTC
CDR3: CASSLSGTGVYRGYTF

length: 14
D: TRBD1
V: TRBV5-1
J: TRBJ2-5
size: NA
DNA: TGCGCCAGCAGCCCCGGGACAGCCCAAGAGACCCAGTACTTC
CDR3: CASSPGTAQETQYF

length: 14
D: TRBD1
V: TRBV9
J: TRBJ1-1
size: NA
DNA: TGTGCCAGCAGCGCGGGACAGCTGAACACTGAAGCTTTCTTT
CDR3: CASSAGQLNTEAFF

length: 16
D: TRBD1
V: TRBV5-6
J: TRBJ1-3
size: NA
DNA: TGTGCCAGCAGCTTGGTAAGGACAGGGGTCGGAAACACCATATATTTT
CDR3: CASSLVRTGVGNTIYF

length: 15
D: NA
V: TRBV4-1
J: TRBJ2-7
size: NA
DNA: TGCGCCAGCAGCCAAGAACAGGCCGTCTCCTACGAGCAGTACTTC
CDR3: CASSQEQAVSYEQYF

length: 15
D: NA
V: TRBV28
J: TRBJ1-6
size: NA
DNA: TGTGCCAGCAGTCCTCAGGGGAGAGATAATTCACCCCTCCACTTT
CDR3: CASSPQGRDNSPLHF

length: 14
D: NA
V: TRBV28
J: TRBJ2-2
size: once
DNA: TGTGCCAGCAGTTCAGGGGGGTACACCGGGGAGCTGTTTTTT
CDR3: CASSSGGYTGELFF

length: 13
D: TRBD1
V: TRBV28
J: TRBJ1-2
size: once
DNA: TGTGCCAGCAGCCAGGGACAGCCCTATGGCTACACCTTC
CDR3: CASSQGQPYGYTF

length: 13
D: NA
V: TRBV19
J: TRBJ2-5
size: NA
DNA: TGTGCCAGTAGTGGTACCCTCGGGGAGACCCAGTACTTC
CDR3: CASSGTLGETQYF

length: 16
D: NA
V: TRBV5-1
J: TRBJ2-6
size: NA
DNA: TGCGCCAGCAGCCGCGGGGGCGAGGATGGGGCCAACGTCCTGACTTTC
CDR3: CASSRGGEDGANVLTF

length: 12
D: NA
V: TRBV7-9
J: TRBJ1-4
size: NA
DNA: TGTGCCAGCAGCTTCCTAAATGAAAAACTGTTTTTT
CDR3: CASSFLNEKLFF

length: 14
D: NA
V: TRBV7-9
J: TRBJ1-5
size: NA
DNA: TGTGCCAGCAGCCTGGGGGAGGGCAATCAGCCCCAGCATTTT
CDR3: CASSLGEGNQPQHF

length: 15
D: TRBD2
V: TRBV12-5
J: TRBJ2-3
size: NA
DNA: TGTGCTAGTGGCACCACTAGCGGGGGCGCAGATACGCAGTATTTT
CDR3: CASGTTSGGADTQYF

length: 13
D: NA
V: TRBV19
J: TRBJ1-6
size: NA
DNA: TGTGCCAGTAGTATCCCAGGGAATTCACCCCTCCACTTT
CDR3: CASSIPGNSPLHF

length: 15
D: TRBD1
V: TRBV28
J: TRBJ1-6
size: NA
DNA: TGTGCCAGCAGTTTCCAGGGGGCGGGTAATTCACCCCTCCACTTT
CDR3: CASSFQGAGNSPLHF

length: 12
D: NA
V: TRBV5-6
J: TRBJ2-2
size: NA
DNA: TGTGCCAGCAGCTCATACACCGGGGAGCTGTTTTTT
CDR3: CASSSYTGELFF

length: 12
D: NA
V: TRBV5-1
J: TRBJ2-7
size: NA
DNA: TGCGCCAGCAGCGAACCAACCGGGACACCGTACTTC
CDR3: CASSEPTGTPYF

length: 16
D: TRBD2
V: TRBV6-6
J: TRBJ2-2
size: NA
DNA: TGTGCCAGCAGTCTCAGGACTAGCGGCCTCACCGGGGAGCTGTTTTTT
CDR3: CASSLRTSGLTGELFF

length: 15
D: NA
V: TRBV3-1/TRBV3-2
J: TRBJ2-2
size: NA
DNA: TGTGCCAGCAGCCAGTTGTGGGCGAGCACCGGGGAGCTGTTTTTT
CDR3: CASSQLWASTGELFF

length: 15
D: TRBD1
V: TRBV10-2
J: TRBJ2-5
size: NA
DNA: TGCGCCATCCGTACAATGGACAGGGAAGTCGAGACCCAGTACTTC
CDR3: CAIRTMDREVETQYF

length: 14
D: TRBD1
V: TRBV19
J: TRBJ2-4
size: NA
DNA: TGTGCCAGTAGTCTCAGGGGGCAACGGAACATTCAGTACTTC
CDR3: CASSLRGQRNIQYF

length: 15
D: NA
V: TRBV14
J: TRBJ1-2
size: NA
DNA: TGTGCCAGCAGCCAAGCTCCAGGGGCGGTGGATGGCTACACCTTC
CDR3: CASSQAPGAVDGYTF

length: 16
D: NA
V: TRBV28
J: TRBJ1-2
size: once
DNA: TGTGCCAGCAGTTCCCCCCGGGACATTTCGGGCGATGGCTACACCTTC
CDR3: CASSSPRDISGDGYTF

length: 18
D: TRBD1
V: TRBV6-6
J: TRBJ2-2
size: NA
DNA: TGTGCCAGCAGTCGGACAGGGACCTCTCGGGTTAACGCCGGGGAGCTGTTTTTT
CDR3: CASSRTGTSRVNAGELFF

length: 13
D: TRBD2
V: TRBV30
J: TRBJ2-1
size: NA
DNA: TGTGCCTGGTCCGGGACTAGCTACAATGAGCAGTTCTTC
CDR3: CAWSGTSYNEQFF

length: 14
D: TRBD1
V: TRBV7-6
J: TRBJ1-5
size: NA
DNA: TGTGCCAGCAGCTTAACGACAGGGGGTCAGCCCCAGCATTTT
CDR3: CASSLTTGGQPQHF

length: 15
D: TRBD1
V: TRBV5-4
J: TRBJ2-5
size: NA
DNA: TGTGCCAGCAGCAATCGACAGGGGGCGACCGAGACCCAGTACTTC
CDR3: CASSNRQGATETQYF

length: 13
D: NA
V: TRBV5-1
J: TRBJ2-7
size: few
DNA: TGCGCCAGCAGAGATAGACAGAACTACGAGCAGTACTTC
CDR3: CASRDRQNYEQYF

length: 12
D: NA
V: TRBV28
J: TRBJ2-1
size: NA
DNA: TGTGCCAGCAGATTCCTCCACAATGAGCAGTTCTTC
CDR3: CASRFLHNEQFF

length: 14
D: TRBD1
V: TRBV11-2
J: TRBJ2-7
size: NA
DNA: TGTGCCAGCAGCTGGGACAGCGCAGTTTACGAGCAGTACTTC
CDR3: CASSWDSAVYEQYF

length: 16
D: TRBD1
V: TRBV7-3
J: TRBJ2-1
size: NA
DNA: TGTGCCAGCAGCTTAATTGGGACAGGGTCCTACAATGAGCAGTTCTTC
CDR3: CASSLIGTGSYNEQFF

length: 14
D: NA
V: TRBV5-1
J: TRBJ1-1
size: NA
DNA: TGCGCCAGCAGCTTGGGGGACTTGAACACTGAAGCTTTCTTT
CDR3: CASSLGDLNTEAFF

length: 15
D: TRBD2
V: TRBV12-5
J: TRBJ2-1
size: few
DNA: TGTGCTAGTGGCCCGGGACTAGCGGGAGTAGCTGAGCAGTTCTTC
CDR3: CASGPGLAGVAEQFF

length: 13
D: TRBD1
V: TRBV7-3
J: TRBJ2-7
size: NA
DNA: TGTGCCAGCAGCTCCGGACAGGGGCTAGAGCAGTACTTC
CDR3: CASSSGQGLEQYF

length: 16
D: TRBD1
V: TRBV5-6
J: TRBJ2-2
size: NA
DNA: TGTGCCAGCAGCTTGGTGAGGGGGCGTAGCACCGGGGAGCTGTTTTTT
CDR3: CASSLVRGRSTGELFF

length: 12
D: NA
V: TRBV12-3/TRBV12-4
J: TRBJ1-5
size: NA
DNA: TGTGCCAGCTGTAGGGGATATCAGCCCCAGCATTTT
CDR3: CASCRGYQPQHF

length: 12
D: NA
V: TRBV3-1/TRBV3-2
J: TRBJ1-2
size: NA
DNA: TGTGCCAGCAGCCAAGGACAGTATGGCTACACCTTC
CDR3: CASSQGQYGYTF

length: 16
D: TRBD2
V: TRBV13
J: TRBJ2-7
size: NA
DNA: TGTGCCAGCAGCACGAGGGGACTAGCGGGGATGGGCGAGCAGTACTTC
CDR3: CASSTRGLAGMGEQYF

length: 15
D: TRBD1
V: TRBV10-3
J: TRBJ2-3
size: NA
DNA: TGTGCCATCGGAGACGGGACAGGGGAAACAGATACGCAGTATTTT
CDR3: CAIGDGTGETDTQYF

length: 17
D: TRBD2
V: TRBV30
J: TRBJ2-2
size: NA
DNA: TGTGCCTGGAGTGTACTAAGGCTAGCGGGAGTAACCGGGGAGCTGTTTTTT
CDR3: CAWSVLRLAGVTGELFF

length: 13
D: NA
V: TRBV5-1
J: TRBJ2-7
size: NA
DNA: TGCGCCAGCAGCGACAGAAGTAACTACGAGCAGTACTTC
CDR3: CASSDRSNYEQYF

length: 16
D: NA
V: TRBV7-3
J: TRBJ2-1
size: few
DNA: TGTGCCAGCAGCTCCTACGGAAGCGGTTCCTACAATGAGCAGTTCTTC
CDR3: CASSSYGSGSYNEQFF

length: 17
D: TRBD2
V: TRBV5-1
J: TRBJ2-3
size: medium-sized
DNA: TGCGCCAGCAGAGGGACTAGCGGGATCACTAGCACAGATACGCAGTATTTT
CDR3: CASRGTSGITSTDTQYF

length: 15
D: NA
V: TRBV6-6
J: TRBJ1-3
size: NA
DNA: TGTGCCAGCAGCGCAAGGGGTTTCGGTGGAAACACCATATATTTT
CDR3: CASSARGFGGNTIYF

length: 15
D: TRBD1
V: TRBV5-1
J: TRBJ2-7
size: NA
DNA: TGCGCCAGCAGCTTGGTCGGACAGGACTCCTACGAGCAGTACTTC
CDR3: CASSLVGQDSYEQYF

length: 15
D: TRBD1
V: TRBV5-1
J: TRBJ1-2
size: NA
DNA: TGCGCCAGCAGCCGGGTGACAGGGAAAGATGATGGCTACACCTTC
CDR3: CASSRVTGKDDGYTF

length: 13
D: TRBD1
V: TRBV28
J: TRBJ1-4
size: NA
DNA: TGTGCCACTACAGGGGCGACTAATGAAAAACTGTTTTTT
CDR3: CATTGATNEKLFF

length: 11
D: NA
V: TRBV30
J: TRBJ2-7
size: NA
DNA: TGTGCCTGGGGGGACTGGTACGAGCAGTACTTC
CDR3: CAWGDWYEQYF

length: 14
D: NA
V: TRBV7-8
J: TRBJ1-4
size: few
DNA: TGTGCCAGCAGCCTTTATGAAAGCAATGAAAAACTGTTTTTT
CDR3: CASSLYESNEKLFF

length: 15
D: TRBD1
V: TRBV28
J: TRBJ1-2
size: NA
DNA: TGTGCCAGCACCCAGCCGGGACAGGGGGACTATGGCTACACCTTC
CDR3: CASTQPGQGDYGYTF

length: 12
D: NA
V: TRBV30
J: TRBJ2-1
size: NA
DNA: TGTGCCTGGAGCGCGGGGCTTTGGGAGCAGTTCTTC
CDR3: CAWSAGLWEQFF

length: 15
D: TRBD2
V: TRBV5-1
J: TRBJ2-5
size: NA
DNA: TGCGCCAGCAGCTTGGGGACTAGAGTGGGAGAGACCCAGTACTTC
CDR3: CASSLGTRVGETQYF

length: 11
D: NA
V: TRBV28
J: TRBJ2-7
size: NA
DNA: TGTGCCAGCAGTTTGGGATTGGAGAGGGACTTC
CDR3: CASSLGLERDF